The 4 T cell receptor beta chains given below trace back to one sample, sequenced in a study of T cell responses to AZD1222 COVID-19 vaccine. Produced via immunoSEQ multiplex PCR; TCRdb's table is partial and in-frame only. In the table there are about 150,000 clones, approximately 90% of which are singletons. The specimen comprised peripheral blood, sampled on day 0 of AZD1222 vaccination. Receptors originate from an adult in good health.

This sequence joins TRBV28 and TRBJ2-7; TRBD1 is a possible D gene (6 bases). V was trimmed by 8 bases and J by 4 bases, leaving 18 bases between them. The germline gives CDR1 MDHEN, CDR2 SYDVKM. This CDR3 has 14 amino acids. CDR3 DNA sequence: TGTGCCAGCTTTGATGGACAGCCTTCTTACGAGCAGTACTTC. Its translation is CASFDGQPSYEQYF.

V and J are TRBV29-1 and TRBJ1-1, with TRBD1 identical over 7 bases. CDR1 is SQVTM, CDR2 ANQGSEA, per germline. The J segment lost 4 bases and the V segment lost 2 bases, leaving 4 bases of the junction unmatched. This CDR3 contains 13 residues. This CDR3 reads CSVERPGGTEAFF. CDR3 coding DNA: TGCAGCGTTGAACGACCAGGGGGCACTGAAGCTTTCTTT.

The chain employs TRBV6-2 or TRBV6-3 and TRBJ2-3, with 7 bases aligning to TRBD1. The CDR3 totals 16 residues. Per germline, CDR1 MNHEY and CDR2 SVGEGT. V was pared by 5 bases and J by 4 bases, with 12 bases of the junction left unmatched. The CDR3 loop reads CASSRYLTGSPDTQYF. In DNA, the CDR3 is TGTGCCAGCAGTCGATACCTGACAGGGTCCCCAGATACGCAGTATTTT.

The gene calls are TRBV5-6 and TRBJ1-6; 9 bases align to TRBD1. CDR1 and CDR2 (germline): SGHDT, YYEEEE. This CDR3 comprises 15 residues. Unmatched junction bases numbered 12, after V lost 5 bases and J lost 12 bases. CDR3 protein: CASRGTGRGEKPLHF. The CDR3 DNA reads TGTGCCAGCAGAGGGACAGGGCGAGGGGAAAAACCCCTCCACTTT.